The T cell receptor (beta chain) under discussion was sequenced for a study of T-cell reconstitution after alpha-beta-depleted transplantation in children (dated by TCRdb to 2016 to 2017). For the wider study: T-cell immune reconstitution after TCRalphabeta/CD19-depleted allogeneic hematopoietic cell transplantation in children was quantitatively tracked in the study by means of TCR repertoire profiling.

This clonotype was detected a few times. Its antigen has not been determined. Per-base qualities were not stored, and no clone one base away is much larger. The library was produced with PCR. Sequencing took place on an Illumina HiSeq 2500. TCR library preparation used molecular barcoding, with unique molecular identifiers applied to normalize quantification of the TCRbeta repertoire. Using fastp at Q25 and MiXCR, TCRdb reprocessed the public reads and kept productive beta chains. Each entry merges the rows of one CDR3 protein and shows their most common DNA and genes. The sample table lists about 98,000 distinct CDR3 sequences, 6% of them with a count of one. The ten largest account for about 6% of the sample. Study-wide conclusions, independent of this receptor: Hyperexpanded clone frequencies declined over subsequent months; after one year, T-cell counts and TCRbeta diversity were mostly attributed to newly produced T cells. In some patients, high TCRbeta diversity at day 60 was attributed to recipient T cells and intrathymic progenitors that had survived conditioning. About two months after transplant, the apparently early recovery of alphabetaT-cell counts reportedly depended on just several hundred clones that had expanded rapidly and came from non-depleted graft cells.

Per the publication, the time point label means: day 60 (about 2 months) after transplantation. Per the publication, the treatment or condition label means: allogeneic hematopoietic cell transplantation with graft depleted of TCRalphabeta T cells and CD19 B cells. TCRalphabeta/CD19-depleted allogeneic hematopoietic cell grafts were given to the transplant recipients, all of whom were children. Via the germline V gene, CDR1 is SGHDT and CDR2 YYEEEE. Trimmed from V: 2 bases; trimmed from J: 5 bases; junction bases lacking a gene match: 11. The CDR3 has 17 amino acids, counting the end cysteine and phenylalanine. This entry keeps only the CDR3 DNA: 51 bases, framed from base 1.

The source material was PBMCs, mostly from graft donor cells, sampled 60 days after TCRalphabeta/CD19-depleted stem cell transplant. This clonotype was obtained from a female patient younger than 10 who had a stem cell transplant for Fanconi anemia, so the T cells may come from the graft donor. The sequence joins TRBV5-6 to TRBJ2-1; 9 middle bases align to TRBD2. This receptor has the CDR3 CASSFKRLAGYDNEQFF. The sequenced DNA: TGTGCCAGCAGCTTTAAACGCCTAGCGGGATACGACAATGAGCAGTTCTTC.